This is a list of T cell receptor beta chains from one sample in a study of blood T cell repertoires in COVID-19. Produced via immunoSEQ multiplex PCR; TCRdb's table is partial and in-frame only. The data hold over 110,000 clones, with approximately 87% observed a single time. Sequencing was done on a sample of PBMCs or T cells enriched from blood (not recorded which). These TCRs come from a man aged 50 to 59 in a cohort exposed to, infected with or recovered from COVID-19 (not recorded which). The CDR3 runs from the conserved cysteine through the conserved F or W.

v_gene,j_gene,CDR3aa
TRBV3-1/TRBV3-2,TRBJ2-1,CASTAGGPHEQFF
TRBV9,TRBJ2-3,CASSVAGRWEGTDTQYF
TRBV10-2,TRBJ2-7,CASSLGYEQYF
TRBV25-1,TRBJ2-1,CASSARDSLYNEQFF
TRBV3-1/TRBV3-2,TRBJ2-7,CASSRSGQKTYEQYF
TRBV6-5,TRBJ2-1,CASSYGVASGAEQFF
TRBV5-8,TRBJ1-6,CASNEQGINSPLHF
TRBV6-5,TRBJ2-4,CACLGGTAKNIQYF
TRBV3-1/TRBV3-2,TRBJ2-7,CASSLLGDYEQYF
TRBV9,TRBJ2-2,CASSVDARGANTGELFF
TRBV19,TRBJ1-1,CASSATGGDTEAFF
TRBV6-5,TRBJ1-2,CASSYRGQSYGYTF
TRBV14,TRBJ2-7,CASSPRGQVYEQYF
TRBV6-2/TRBV6-3,TRBJ1-2,CASSFSATTGSYGYTF
TRBV4-3,TRBJ1-6,CASSQVMQGDSPLHF
TRBV11-2,TRBJ2-5,CASSFRQGRETQYF
TRBV5-4,TRBJ2-5,CASSPALLAGETQYF
TRBV24-1,TRBJ2-7,CATSDWTGSRLDEQYF
TRBV5-1,TRBJ2-7,CASSLAGTGSYEQYF
TRBV10-1,TRBJ2-2,CASSGATGNTGELFF
TRBV19,TRBJ2-3,CASISRGGAGVDTQYF
TRBV18,TRBJ2-3,CASSPPGQSTDTQYF
TRBV29-1,TRBJ1-6,CSVATGVDSPLHF
TRBV11-2,TRBJ1-4,CASSLEAVRHFWEKLFF
TRBV25-1,TRBJ1-5,CASSELNSQASNQPQHF
TRBV14,TRBJ1-5,CASSPGVGNNQPQHF
TRBV5-6,TRBJ2-3,CASSLPSGFTDTQYF
TRBV27,TRBJ1-5,CASSPDRVDQPQHF
TRBV16,TRBJ1-4,CASSQSSKGELFF
TRBV7-8,TRBJ2-7,CASSRGPGLAYEQYF
TRBV7-2,TRBJ2-3,CASSLGLGATQYF
TRBV29-1,TRBJ1-1,CSVVWDTALGAFF
TRBV30,TRBJ1-1,CAWTTGLNTEAFF
TRBV6-5,TRBJ1-1,CASSPGQGYTEAFF
TRBV15,TRBJ1-1,CATSRERVAAEAFF
TRBV19,TRBJ1-1,CASRTGAIAHTEAFF
TRBV13,TRBJ2-5,CASSLFQARETQYF
TRBV10-3,TRBJ1-2,CAITTGQEGGYTF
TRBV5-1,TRBJ2-7,CASRRDSLSYEQYF
TRBV28,TRBJ1-2,CASSGAQGGDYGYTF
TRBV5-1,TRBJ1-5,CASSQGQGGNQPQHF
TRBV7-8,TRBJ1-5,CASSTGGGQPQHF
TRBV10-3,TRBJ1-1,CAISERGGLNTEAFF
TRBV11-2,TRBJ2-1,CASSLVSSSYNEQFF
TRBV6-5,TRBJ2-7,CASSYFEGDEQYF
TRBV19,TRBJ1-2,CAAKRGQGGPNYGYTF
TRBV11-2,TRBJ2-2,CASSLDLQDAAGTGELFF
TRBV11-1,TRBJ2-5,CASSRGGGSGETQYF
TRBV10-3,TRBJ1-2,CATTDNYGYTF
TRBV27,TRBJ2-2,CASSLSGRTNTGELFF
TRBV5-1,TRBJ1-1,CASSYDTGVTEAFF
TRBV5-1,TRBJ1-4,CASSLQGGTNEKLFF
TRBV28,TRBJ1-5,CASSTSGLQPQHF
TRBV21-1,TRBJ1-1,CASSKVSERPGGTEAFF
TRBV28,TRBJ1-1,CATTAGPNTEAFF
TRBV28,TRBJ2-7,CASTGLAYEQYF
TRBV11-2,TRBJ1-5,CASSLSPFPGSNQPQHF
TRBV9,TRBJ2-3,CASSPLVAGGPDTQYF